This TCR beta chain was retrieved from a study of blood T cell repertoires in COVID-19. Across the whole study: Donors in the United States, Italy and Spain gave samples during acute or convalescent COVID-19.

This clone was counted a few times. J was trimmed by 1 base and V by 3 bases; bases with no gene match: 4. Per germline, CDR1 KGHSH and CDR2 LQKENI. This CDR3 is built from 16 residues. Libraries were prepared by immunoSEQ multiplex PCR; TCRdb keeps only in-frame clonotypes and omits some of them. The sample records 95,000 to 150,000 clones, 70% to 90% being singletons. Sequencing was performed on peripheral blood. The chain joins TRBV18 to TRBJ1-3; 9 bases line up with TRBD1. The sequence was collected from a woman in her forties or fifties with acute or convalescent COVID-19. Written as DNA, the CDR3 is TGTGCCAGCTCACCGCTCGACAGGGGGTCTGGAAACACCATATATTTT. This gives the protein CASSPLDRGSGNTIYF.